This TCR beta chain was sequenced for a study of blood T cells in healthy people across ages. Then a second PCR, running roughly 7 to 11 cycles, was carried out with a sample-barcoded 5' primer and a J-beta primer mix. TCRdb independently ran MiXCR on the 5' RACE reads; one entry per CDR3 protein. The top ten clones hold around 12% of a sample with about a million distinct CDR3 sequences, roughly two fifths of them seen once. Germline values: CDR1 SGDLS, CDR2 YYNGEE. This CDR3 is 15 amino acids long. Trimming cost V 0 bases and J 3 bases, with 12 bases left between them. The study, taken as a whole, reports: Versus aged donors, long-lived donors had higher diversity and more naive CD4+ cells. PBMC samples, being unsorted, prevented any conclusive comparison of naive and antigen-experienced cells. A roughly linear fall in TCR beta diversity per million T cells was seen with increasing age.

Notes on this clonotype: The antigen remains undetermined. A much larger clone sits a single nucleotide away, making a read error possible.

Per sample, no less than 6 micrograms of total RNA were extracted. The receptor's source is a man younger than 35 in good health. This chain links TRBV9 with TRBJ2-5; possible D gene TRBD1, 5 bases. Specimen: blood. The CDR3 protein is CASSVALGAEETQYF. CDR3 sequence (DNA): TGTGCCAGCAGCGTAGCTCTTGGGGCGGAAGAGACCCAGTACTTC.